The next 25 T cell receptor beta chains were all read from a single sample in a study of T cell responses to AZD1222 COVID-19 vaccine. The data were produced by immunoSEQ multiplex PCR, yet TCRdb's version contains in-frame clones alone and is incomplete. The sample yields around 94,000 clones, nearly 90% seen once. Sequences were derived from peripheral blood, sampled on day 0 of AZD1222 vaccination. The receptors were gathered from an adult in good health.

The V and J genes are TRBV5-1 and TRBJ2-7; D gene unclear. V was trimmed by 1 base and J by 1 base, leaving 9 bases between them. Germline V gene lookup returns CDR1 SGHRS and CDR2 YFSETQ. This CDR3 region has 14 residues. CDR3 nucleotides: TGCGCCAGCAGCTTGAGTCTGGATTCCTACGAGCAGTACTTC. This gives the protein CASSLSLDSYEQYF.

The rearrangement links TRBV4-3 to TRBJ2-3; 11 bases match TRBD2. J lost 4 bases, V lost 2 bases, and 8 bases had no gene match. The germline V gene encodes CDR1 LGHNA and CDR2 YSLEER. The length of the CDR3 is 17 residues. The CDR3 region is CASSQISGGAFSDTQYF. The CDR3 region has the DNA TGCGCCAGCAGCCAAATTAGCGGGGGGGCCTTTTCAGATACGCAGTATTTT.

The gene calls are TRBV5-1 and TRBJ1-3, with D hard to call. The CDR3 totals 16 residues. V dropped 5 bases and J dropped 0 bases, with 15 bases sitting between them. The germline V gene has CDR1 SGHRS and CDR2 YFSETQ. The DNA of the CDR3 is TGCGCCAGCAGTTCGGAGCACAGTGGCTCTGGAAACACCATATATTTT. Amino acid sequence: CASSSEHSGSGNTIYF.

CDR3 bases: TGTGCCAGCAGTTCATCCGTGGGGCTAGCGGGGGATGAGCAGTTCTTC. Translated: CASSSSVGLAGDEQFF. V is TRBV28 and J is TRBJ2-1; 10 bases are a match to TRBD2. The CDR3 is 16 residues long. After removal of 4 bases from V and 8 bases from J, the junction contained 11 bases not matched to a gene. CDR1 is MDHEN, CDR2 SYDVKM, per germline.

The chain combines TRBV19 with TRBJ1-1; TRBD1 is a possible D gene (6 bases). From germline, CDR1 is LNHDA and CDR2 SQIVND (reference sequence). CDR3 length equals 14 residues. Trimming took 7 bases from V and 3 from J, leaving 15 bases between them. The CDR3 region is CASKGTPGDTEAFF. The CDR3 nucleotides are TGTGCCAGTAAGGGGACACCGGGGGACACTGAAGCTTTCTTT.

The chain has TRBV7-9 and TRBJ2-1; 7 bases map to TRBD1. Germline V gene sequence: CDR1 SEHNR, CDR2 FQNEAQ (reference sequence). With V trimmed by 5 bases and J by 8 bases, 9 bases remained unmatched. CDR3 length: 14 residues. CDR3: CASSVTGLGDEQFF. In nucleotides, the CDR3 is TGTGCCAGCAGCGTGACAGGGTTGGGGGATGAGCAGTTCTTC.

The J gene is TRBJ2-7, the V gene TRBV7-3; 8 positions agree with TRBD2. The V and J ends lost 6 bases and 4 bases, in that order; junction bases with no gene match: 14. The CDR3 contains 16 residues. Germline V lookup: CDR1 SGHTA, CDR2 FQGTGA. This CDR3 is CASRHRGRLASYEQYF. CDR3 bases: TGTGCCAGCAGGCACCGCGGGAGACTAGCGTCTTACGAGCAGTACTTC.

CDR3 nucleotides: TGTGCCAGCGAGGCCCGCCGGGACCACTATGGCTACACCTTC. Residues: CASEARRDHYGYTF. V is TRBV21-1 and J is TRBJ1-2. TRBV21-1 is reported as a pseudogene. There are 14 residues in the CDR3.

The DNA for the CDR3 is TGTGCCAGCAGCTTCCAGGTCCGCACAGATACGCAGTATTTT. It specifies CASSFQVRTDTQYF. V gene TRBV7-9 combines with J gene TRBJ2-3, with D unclear. Germline V gene sequence: CDR1 SEHNR, CDR2 FQNEAQ (reference sequence). The CDR3 has 14 amino acids. Trimming stripped 3 bases from V and 1 base from J, with 8 bases between. Filled out from reference TRBV7-9 and TRBJ2-3, the complete variable domain reads DTGVSQNPRHKITKRGQNVTFRCDPISEHNRLYWYRQTLGQGPEFLTYFQNEAQLEKSRLLSDRFSAERPKGSFSTLEIQRTEQGDSAMYLCASSFQVRTDTQYFGPGTRLTVL.

This chain joins TRBV12-3 or TRBV12-4 and TRBJ1-2; weak D call: TRBD1 (6 bases). V was cut by 5 bases and J by 5 bases, with 12 bases left in between. The CDR3 covers 13 residues. The CDR3 loop is CASSVTGTYGYTF. The CDR3 DNA is TGTGCCAGCAGTGTGACAGGAACATATGGCTACACCTTC.

CDR3 sequence: CASSQSGQPQHF. The CDR3 coding sequence is TGTGCCAGTAGTCAGTCCGGTCAGCCCCAGCATTTT. The chain recombines TRBV19 with TRBJ1-5; unclear D gene. CDR3 length: 12 amino acids. Trimming removed 5 bases at V and 6 bases at J, with 8 bases between. CDR1 and CDR2 (germline): LNHDA, SQIVND (reference sequence). The full variable domain, with the rest looked up from reference TRBV19 and TRBJ1-5, is DGGITQSPKYLFRKEGQNVTLSCEQNLNHDAMYWYRQDPGQGLRLIYYSQIVNDFQKGDIAEGYSVSREKKESFPLTVTSAQKNPTAFYLCASSQSGQPQHFGDGTRLSIL.

The chain uses TRBV7-3 and TRBJ2-3; 10 bases match TRBD1. Germline CDR1 SGHTA, CDR2 FQGTGA. The CDR3 is made up of 15 amino acids. V lost 4 bases to trimming and J lost 5 bases; unmatched junction nucleotides: 6. CDR3 sequence (DNA): TGTGCCAGCAGCTCTACCGGGACAGGGGAAGATACGCAGTATTTT. Translating gives CASSSTGTGEDTQYF.

The chain couples TRBV21-1 to TRBJ1-4; the D call in the table, TRBD1, was not verified against the DNA. TRBV21-1 is termed a pseudogene. CDR3 length equals 18 residues. CDR3 protein: CAVGRQGCFIPTNEKLFF. The CDR3 DNA sequence: TGTGCCGTCGGACGGCAGGGATGCTTTATCCCAACTAATGAAAAACTGTTTTTT.

This clone was counted many times. This rearrangement joins TRBV2 to TRBJ2-3, with 9 bases aligning to TRBD2. V was clipped by 1 base and J by 5 bases; unmatched bases: 10. CDR1 is SNHLY and CDR2 is FYNNEI in the germline V gene. CDR3 size: 17 residues. The CDR3 DNA is TGTGCCAGCAGTGAAGATGGGGCGGGAGGGCCTGGAGATACGCAGTATTTT. This encodes CASSEDGAGGPGDTQYF.

Written as DNA, the CDR3 is TGTGCCAGCAGCTTGTTTGCCTCTGGAAACACCATATATTTT. Its protein is CASSLFASGNTIYF. The rearrangement links TRBV5-6 to TRBJ1-3, with unresolved D. The germline CDR1 and CDR2 sequences are SGHDT and YYEEEE. Trimming cost V 1 base and J 0 bases, with 5 bases left between them. The length of the CDR3 is 14 residues.

The chain has TRBV18 and TRBJ2-4; the match to TRBD1 covers 10 bases. The germline gives CDR1 KGHSH, CDR2 LQKENI. J was trimmed by 1 base and V by 0 bases; bases with no gene match: 0. The length of the CDR3 is 16 residues. The CDR3 nucleotides read TGTGCCAGCTCACCACCGGGACAGGGGGCCAAAAACATTCAGTACTTC. Protein product: CASSPPGQGAKNIQYF.

V and J are TRBV5-1 and TRBJ1-2; TRBD1 matches at 8 bases. The trim removed 7 bases at V and 4 bases at J, leaving 15 bases unmatched. CDR1 is SGHRS, CDR2 YFSETQ, per germline. The CDR3 sequence is 16 residues long. The CDR3 reads CASGLDRAILSYGYTF. In DNA form, the CDR3 reads TGCGCCAGCGGATTGGACAGGGCCATCTTGTCCTATGGCTACACCTTC.

The gene calls are TRBV6-5 and TRBJ2-7, with 7 bases that match TRBD1. This CDR3 contains 14 residues. J was trimmed by 6 bases and V by 6 bases; bases with no gene match: 11. The germline CDR1 and CDR2 sequences are MNHEY and SVGAGI. The CDR3 nucleotides are TGTGCCAGCAGCACCAGGACAGGATACCTCGAGCAGTACTTC. Its translation: CASSTRTGYLEQYF.

The gene calls are TRBV2 and TRBJ2-7; 9 bases match TRBD1. The CDR3 sequence is 13 residues long. From germline, CDR1 is SNHLY and CDR2 FYNNEI. V lost 8 bases, J lost 5 bases, and 7 bases stayed unmatched. The CDR3 sequence is CASHRGRRNEQYF. In DNA, the CDR3 is TGTGCCAGCCACAGGGGGCGCCGGAACGAGCAGTACTTC.

The chain combines TRBV4-3 with TRBJ1-5, with 7 bases matching TRBD1. V was pared by 0 bases and J by 5 bases, with 10 bases of the junction left unmatched. The CDR3 has 17 amino acids. Germline values: CDR1 LGHNA, CDR2 YSLEER. The CDR3 sequence is CASSQDRGTAPYQPQHF. The CDR3 coding sequence is TGCGCCAGCAGCCAAGACCGAGGGACAGCTCCCTATCAGCCCCAGCATTTT.

J is TRBJ2-2 and V is TRBV11-3; 7 bases agree with TRBD2. Germline loops: CDR1 SGHNT, CDR2 YENEEA. V shed 0 bases and J 0 bases; nucleotides not matched to a gene: 7. The CDR3 runs 18 residues. In DNA form, the CDR3 reads TGTGCCAGCAGCTTAGATCAGGGAGGGAGCGCGAACACCGGGGAGCTGTTTTTT. Protein sequence: CASSLDQGGSANTGELFF. The full variable domain, its missing parts supplied by reference TRBV11-3 and TRBJ2-2, is EAGVVQSPRYKIIEKKQPVAFWCNPISGHNTLYWYLQNLGQGPELLIRYENEEAVDDSQLPKDRFSAERLKGVDSTLKIQPAELGDSAVYLCASSLDQGGSANTGELFFGEGSRLTVL.

This chain uses TRBV4-1 with TRBJ1-5; no definite D call. The CDR3 has 14 amino acids. CDR1 MGHRA and CDR2 YSYEKL come from the germline V gene. Trimming left V 0 bases short and J 2 bases short, with 5 bases between. The CDR3 protein is CASSQDPGNQPQHF. The CDR3 DNA follows: TGCGCCAGCAGCCAAGATCCAGGCAATCAGCCCCAGCATTTT.

The J gene is TRBJ1-5, the V gene TRBV10-3, with D uncertain. The CDR3 consists of 14 residues. Germline V CDR1 and CDR2: ENHRY, SYGVKD. Trimming removed 3 bases at V and 7 bases at J, with 13 bases between. CDR3 region: CAISDGDDNQPQHF. The CDR3 coding sequence is TGTGCCATCAGTGACGGGGATGACAACCAGCCCCAGCATTTT.

The chain couples TRBV2 to TRBJ1-4; D is undetermined. Trimming cost V 6 bases and J 0 bases, with 8 bases left between them. The CDR3 covers 14 residues. Germline V lookup: CDR1 SNHLY, CDR2 FYNNEI. For the CDR3, the DNA is TGTGCCAGCAGGCCCAGGTCAACTAATGAAAAACTGTTTTTT. It specifies CASRPRSTNEKLFF.

This sequence joins TRBV7-2 and TRBJ1-5, with 7 bases lining up with TRBD1. The length of the CDR3 is 14 residues. Germline loops: CDR1 SGHTA, CDR2 FQGNSA. With V trimmed by 2 bases and J by 6 bases, 4 bases remained unmatched. The CDR3 protein is CASSLNRGPQPQHF. The CDR3 bases are TGTGCCAGCAGCTTAAACAGGGGACCTCAGCCCCAGCATTTT.